Following are 5 T cell receptor beta chains from one sample sequenced in a study of blood T cell repertoires in COVID-19. Measured with immunoSEQ multiplex PCR; TCRdb has only the in-frame clones, and not every one. The profile covers roughly 86,000 clones, with more than 75% appearing a single time and about 5.1% taken by the ten largest. Sample: peripheral blood. These receptors were taken from a man aged 35 to 55 with acute or convalescent COVID-19.

The CDR3 protein is CSVGHEGGPQHF. CDR3 in DNA: TGCAGCGTGGGACACGAGGGTGGGCCCCAGCATTTT. The chain links TRBV29-1 to TRBJ1-5; a weak D match, TRBD1 (6 bases). V dropped 6 bases and J dropped 9 bases, with 15 bases sitting between them. This CDR3 comprises 12 residues. CDR1 and CDR2 from the germline V gene are SQVTM and ANQGSEA.

The V call is TRBV7-2, the J call TRBJ2-2, with a weak D call TRBD1 (6 bases). CDR1 and CDR2 from the germline V gene are SGHTA and FQGNSA. The CDR3 consists of 15 residues. V was clipped by 1 base and J by 1 base, with 7 bases between them. The CDR3 DNA reads as TGTGCCAGCAGCTTAGGGACAGAGAACACCGGGGAGCTGTTTTTT. Protein sequence: CASSLGTENTGELFF. The full variable domain, rest sourced from reference TRBV7-2 and TRBJ2-2, is GAGVSQSPSNKVTEKGKDVELRCDPISGHTALYWYRQSLGQGLEFLIYFQGNSAPDKSGLPSDRFSAERTGGSVSTLTIQRTQQEDSAVYLCASSLGTENTGELFFGEGSRLTVL.

This chain joins TRBV2 and TRBJ2-5; tentatively, D is TRBD2 (6 bases). Trimming left V 6 bases short and J 0 bases short, with 17 bases between. CDR1 is SNHLY and CDR2 is FYNNEI in the germline V gene. The CDR3 consists of 16 residues. The CDR3 loop is CASSRLGGTYQETQYF. CDR3 bases: TGTGCCAGCAGCCGTTTGGGAGGAACCTACCAAGAGACCCAGTACTTC.

CDR3 nucleotides: TGCAGTGCTAGTAGTATGGGGGGCGAGCAGTACTTC. It encodes CSASSMGGEQYF. V usage is TRBV20-1 and J usage is TRBJ2-7, with TRBD2 as a possible D gene (6 bases). CDR1 DFQATT and CDR2 SNEGSKA come from the germline V gene (reference sequence). V lost 3 bases and J lost 6, with 12 bases in between. CDR3 length: 12 residues.

This clone was counted a single time. CDR3 sequence: CASSLGDSYGYTF. The CDR3 DNA follows: TGTGCCAGCAGCTTAGGAGACTCCTATGGCTACACCTTC. This sequence joins TRBV7-9 and TRBJ1-2, with D unresolved. The germline CDR1 and CDR2 sequences are SEHNR and FQNEAQ (reference sequence). This CDR3 has 13 amino acids. Deletions cut 1 base from V and 4 bases from J, with 7 bases between.